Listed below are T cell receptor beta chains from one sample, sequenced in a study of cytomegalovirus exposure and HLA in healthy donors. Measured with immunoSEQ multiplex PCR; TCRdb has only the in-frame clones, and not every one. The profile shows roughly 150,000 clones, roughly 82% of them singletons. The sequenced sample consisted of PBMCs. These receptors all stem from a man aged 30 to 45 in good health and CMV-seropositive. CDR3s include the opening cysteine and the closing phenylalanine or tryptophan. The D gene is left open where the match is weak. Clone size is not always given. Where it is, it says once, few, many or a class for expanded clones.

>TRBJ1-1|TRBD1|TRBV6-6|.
CASQGAPVTEAFF
TGTGCCTCACAGGGGGCCCCTGTCACTGAAGCTTTCTTT
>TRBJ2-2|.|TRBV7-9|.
CASSSRESANTGELFF
TGTGCCAGCAGCTCAAGGGAGAGCGCGAACACCGGGGAGCTGTTTTTT
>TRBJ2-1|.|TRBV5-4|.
CASSPPLFGSWSDEQFF
TGTGCCAGCAGCCCTCCCCTTTTTGGGAGCTGGAGCGATGAGCAGTTCTTC
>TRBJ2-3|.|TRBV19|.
CASSYQLTDTQYF
TGTGCCAGTAGTTACCAACTCACAGATACGCAGTATTTT
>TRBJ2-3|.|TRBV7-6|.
CASTSGLADTQYF
TGTGCCAGCACCTCAGGACTCGCAGATACGCAGTATTTT
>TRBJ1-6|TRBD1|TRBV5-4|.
CASSLEGAKSPLHF
TGTGCCAGCAGCCTCGAGGGGGCCAAATCACCCCTCCACTTT
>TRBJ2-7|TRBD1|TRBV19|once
CASSFRQGAYEQYF
TGTGCCAGTAGTTTCCGACAGGGGGCTTACGAGCAGTACTTC
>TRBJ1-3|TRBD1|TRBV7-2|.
CASSLLMQGAPGNTIYF
TGTGCCAGCAGCTTATTAATGCAGGGGGCGCCCGGAAACACCATATATTTT
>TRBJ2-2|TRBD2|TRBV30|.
CAWRGSSGSKTGELFF
TGTGCCTGGAGGGGCTCTAGCGGGAGTAAAACCGGGGAGCTGTTTTTT
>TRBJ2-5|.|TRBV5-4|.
CASSLHNAMETQYF
TGTGCCAGCAGCTTGCATAACGCGATGGAGACCCAGTACTTC
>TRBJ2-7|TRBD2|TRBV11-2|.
CASSLEAPGLAYEQYF
TGTGCCAGCAGCTTAGAGGCACCGGGACTAGCCTACGAGCAGTACTTC
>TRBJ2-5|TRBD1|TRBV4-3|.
CASSPQTGLQETQYF
TGCGCCAGCAGCCCGCAGACAGGGTTGCAAGAGACCCAGTACTTC
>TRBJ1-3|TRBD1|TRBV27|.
CASSLRQGAGNTIYF
TGTGCCAGCAGTTTAAGGCAGGGGGCTGGAAACACCATATATTTT
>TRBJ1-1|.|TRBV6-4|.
CASSEKTQRQRVMNTEAFF
TGTGCCAGCAGTGAGAAAACCCAAAGACAGCGCGTCATGAACACTGAAGCTTTCTTT
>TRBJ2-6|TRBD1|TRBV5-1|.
CASSFRDRGPGGANVLTF
TGCGCCAGCAGCTTCCGGGACAGGGGGCCTGGGGGGGCCAACGTCCTGACTTTC
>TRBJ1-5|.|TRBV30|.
CAWSVPGQINQPQHF
TGTGCCTGGAGTGTACCTGGGCAAATTAATCAGCCCCAGCATTTT
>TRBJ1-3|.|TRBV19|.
CASSIPTSGSGNTIYF
TGTGCCAGTAGTATACCCACATCAGGCTCTGGAAACACCATATATTTT
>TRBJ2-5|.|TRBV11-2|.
CASSYGGQGTQYF
TGTGCCAGCAGTTACGGGGGGCAGGGGACCCAGTACTTC
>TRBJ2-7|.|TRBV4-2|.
CASSTGFGNEQYF
TGTGCCAGCAGTACAGGGTTCGGCAACGAGCAGTACTTC
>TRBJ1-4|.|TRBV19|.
CASSSPGHPSGEKLFF
TGTGCCAGTAGCTCCCCTGGACACCCTAGTGGTGAAAAACTGTTTTTT
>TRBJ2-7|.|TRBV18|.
CASSTAVTTYEQYF
TGTGCCAGCTCAACGGCGGTCACTACCTACGAGCAGTACTTC
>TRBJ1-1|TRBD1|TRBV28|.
CASSNRGSGGTEAFF
TGTGCCAGCAGTAACAGGGGATCAGGAGGGACTGAAGCTTTCTTT
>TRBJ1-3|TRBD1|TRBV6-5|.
CASSRRDSGNTIYF
TGTGCCAGCAGTCGGCGGGACAGTGGAAACACCATATATTTT
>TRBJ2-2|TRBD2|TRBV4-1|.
CASSQVAGVNTGELFF
TGCGCCAGCAGCCAAGTAGCGGGAGTGAACACCGGGGAGCTGTTTTTT
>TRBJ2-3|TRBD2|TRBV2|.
CASSEDSAGAQDTQYF
TGTGCCAGCAGTGAGGATTCGGCGGGAGCTCAAGATACGCAGTATTTT
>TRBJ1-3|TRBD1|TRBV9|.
CASSPRDRGVTIYF
TGTGCCAGCAGCCCCCGGGACAGGGGGGTCACCATATATTTT
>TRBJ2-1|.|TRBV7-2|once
CASSSDAGRVADEQFF
TGTGCCAGCAGCTCCGATGCAGGTAGGGTAGCGGATGAGCAGTTCTTC
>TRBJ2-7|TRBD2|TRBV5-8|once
CASRLAGPYEQYF
TGTGCCAGCAGACTAGCGGGGCCCTACGAGCAGTACTTC
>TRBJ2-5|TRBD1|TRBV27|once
CASSQGALETQYF
TGTGCCAGCAGTCAGGGGGCCTTGGAGACCCAGTACTTC
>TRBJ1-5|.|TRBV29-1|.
CSVEDQDQPQHF
TGCAGCGTTGAAGATCAGGATCAGCCCCAGCATTTT
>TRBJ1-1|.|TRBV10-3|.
CAISARHTTEAFF
TGTGCCATCAGTGCCAGACATACCACTGAAGCTTTCTTT
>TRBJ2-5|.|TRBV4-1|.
CASSQVRQHQETQYF
TGCGCCAGCAGCCAAGTAAGACAGCACCAAGAGACCCAGTACTTC
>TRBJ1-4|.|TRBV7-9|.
CASSFGQGNEKLFF
TGTGCCAGCAGCTTTGGGCAGGGTAATGAAAAACTGTTTTTT
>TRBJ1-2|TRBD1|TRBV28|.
CATGRQGVNYGYTF
TGTGCCACGGGACGACAGGGGGTTAACTATGGCTACACCTTC
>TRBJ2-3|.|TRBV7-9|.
CASSPREDDTQYF
TGTGCCAGCAGCCCGAGGGAGGATGATACGCAGTATTTT
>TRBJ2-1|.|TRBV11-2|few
CASSSTGNNEQFF
TGTGCCAGCAGCTCAACAGGGAACAATGAGCAGTTCTTC
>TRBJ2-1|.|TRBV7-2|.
CASSLMLDYNEQFF
TGTGCCAGCAGCTTAATGCTAGACTACAATGAGCAGTTCTTC
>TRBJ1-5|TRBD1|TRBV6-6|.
CASSHGQGRNQPQHF
TGTGCCAGCAGCCACGGACAGGGTCGAAATCAGCCCCAGCATTTT
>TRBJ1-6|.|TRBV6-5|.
CASSYEGANSPLHF
TGTGCCAGCAGTTACGAGGGCGCGAATTCACCCCTCCACTTT
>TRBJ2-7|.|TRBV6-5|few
CASSYGDKKAYEQYF
TGTGCCAGCAGTTACGGCGACAAAAAAGCCTACGAGCAGTACTTC
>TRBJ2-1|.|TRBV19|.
CASSIGPGTGEQFF
TGTGCCAGTAGTATTGGTCCTGGCACGGGTGAGCAGTTCTTC
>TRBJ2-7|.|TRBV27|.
CASSLSAATVSYEQYF
TGTGCCAGCAGTTTATCCGCTGCGACAGTTTCCTACGAGCAGTACTTC
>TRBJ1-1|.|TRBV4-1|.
CASSRVGQRRMNTEAFF
TGCGCCAGCAGCCGCGTCGGACAGCGACGAATGAACACTGAAGCTTTCTTT
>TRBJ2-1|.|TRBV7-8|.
CASSPRGGFAYNEQFF
TGTGCCAGCAGCCCAAGGGGGGGCTTTGCGTACAATGAGCAGTTCTTC
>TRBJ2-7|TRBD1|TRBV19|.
CASRPGQGVEEQYF
TGTGCCAGTAGACCGGGACAGGGGGTTGAGGAGCAGTACTTC
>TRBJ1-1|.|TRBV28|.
CASSSSDEGTEAFF
TGTGCCAGCAGTTCAAGCGACGAGGGCACTGAAGCTTTCTTT
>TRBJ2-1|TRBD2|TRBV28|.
CASSFSGREGNNEQFF
TGTGCCAGCAGTTTTTCGGGGCGGGAGGGTAACAATGAGCAGTTCTTC
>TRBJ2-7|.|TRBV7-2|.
CASSFSYEQYF
TGTGCCAGCAGCTTCTCCTACGAGCAGTACTTC
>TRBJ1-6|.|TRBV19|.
CASSPPGRENSPLHF
TGTGCCAGTAGTCCGCCGGGACGGGAGAATTCACCCCTCCACTTT
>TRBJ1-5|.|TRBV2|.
CASRAGLSNQPQHF
TGTGCCAGCAGGGCGGGGTTGAGCAATCAGCCCCAGCATTTT
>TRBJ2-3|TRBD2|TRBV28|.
CASQLGGGAKYTQYF
TGTGCCAGTCAACTTGGCGGGGGGGCCAAATATACGCAGTATTTT
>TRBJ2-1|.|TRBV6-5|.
CASSYSRGSEQFF
TGTGCCAGCAGTTACTCGAGAGGTAGTGAGCAGTTCTTC
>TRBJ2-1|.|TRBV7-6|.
CASSPRSPAGDEQFF
TGTGCCAGCAGCCCCAGGTCCCCGGCCGGGGATGAGCAGTTCTTC
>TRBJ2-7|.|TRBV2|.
CATKPDSYEQYF
TGTGCCACTAAACCGGACAGCTACGAGCAGTACTTC
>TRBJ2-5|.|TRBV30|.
CAWSQRSETQYF
TGTGCCTGGAGTCAGCGATCCGAGACCCAGTACTTC